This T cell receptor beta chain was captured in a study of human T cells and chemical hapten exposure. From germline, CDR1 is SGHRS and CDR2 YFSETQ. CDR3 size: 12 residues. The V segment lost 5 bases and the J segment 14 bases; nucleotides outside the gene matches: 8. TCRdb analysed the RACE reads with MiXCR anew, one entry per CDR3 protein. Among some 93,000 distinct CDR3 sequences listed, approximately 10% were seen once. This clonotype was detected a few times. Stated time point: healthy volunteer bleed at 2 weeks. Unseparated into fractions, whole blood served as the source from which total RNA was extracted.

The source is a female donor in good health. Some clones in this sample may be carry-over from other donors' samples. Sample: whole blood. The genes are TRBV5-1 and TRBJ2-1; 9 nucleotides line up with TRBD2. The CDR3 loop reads CASRLLAGEEFF. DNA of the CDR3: TGCGCCAGCAGACTTTTAGCGGGAGAGGAGTTCTTC.